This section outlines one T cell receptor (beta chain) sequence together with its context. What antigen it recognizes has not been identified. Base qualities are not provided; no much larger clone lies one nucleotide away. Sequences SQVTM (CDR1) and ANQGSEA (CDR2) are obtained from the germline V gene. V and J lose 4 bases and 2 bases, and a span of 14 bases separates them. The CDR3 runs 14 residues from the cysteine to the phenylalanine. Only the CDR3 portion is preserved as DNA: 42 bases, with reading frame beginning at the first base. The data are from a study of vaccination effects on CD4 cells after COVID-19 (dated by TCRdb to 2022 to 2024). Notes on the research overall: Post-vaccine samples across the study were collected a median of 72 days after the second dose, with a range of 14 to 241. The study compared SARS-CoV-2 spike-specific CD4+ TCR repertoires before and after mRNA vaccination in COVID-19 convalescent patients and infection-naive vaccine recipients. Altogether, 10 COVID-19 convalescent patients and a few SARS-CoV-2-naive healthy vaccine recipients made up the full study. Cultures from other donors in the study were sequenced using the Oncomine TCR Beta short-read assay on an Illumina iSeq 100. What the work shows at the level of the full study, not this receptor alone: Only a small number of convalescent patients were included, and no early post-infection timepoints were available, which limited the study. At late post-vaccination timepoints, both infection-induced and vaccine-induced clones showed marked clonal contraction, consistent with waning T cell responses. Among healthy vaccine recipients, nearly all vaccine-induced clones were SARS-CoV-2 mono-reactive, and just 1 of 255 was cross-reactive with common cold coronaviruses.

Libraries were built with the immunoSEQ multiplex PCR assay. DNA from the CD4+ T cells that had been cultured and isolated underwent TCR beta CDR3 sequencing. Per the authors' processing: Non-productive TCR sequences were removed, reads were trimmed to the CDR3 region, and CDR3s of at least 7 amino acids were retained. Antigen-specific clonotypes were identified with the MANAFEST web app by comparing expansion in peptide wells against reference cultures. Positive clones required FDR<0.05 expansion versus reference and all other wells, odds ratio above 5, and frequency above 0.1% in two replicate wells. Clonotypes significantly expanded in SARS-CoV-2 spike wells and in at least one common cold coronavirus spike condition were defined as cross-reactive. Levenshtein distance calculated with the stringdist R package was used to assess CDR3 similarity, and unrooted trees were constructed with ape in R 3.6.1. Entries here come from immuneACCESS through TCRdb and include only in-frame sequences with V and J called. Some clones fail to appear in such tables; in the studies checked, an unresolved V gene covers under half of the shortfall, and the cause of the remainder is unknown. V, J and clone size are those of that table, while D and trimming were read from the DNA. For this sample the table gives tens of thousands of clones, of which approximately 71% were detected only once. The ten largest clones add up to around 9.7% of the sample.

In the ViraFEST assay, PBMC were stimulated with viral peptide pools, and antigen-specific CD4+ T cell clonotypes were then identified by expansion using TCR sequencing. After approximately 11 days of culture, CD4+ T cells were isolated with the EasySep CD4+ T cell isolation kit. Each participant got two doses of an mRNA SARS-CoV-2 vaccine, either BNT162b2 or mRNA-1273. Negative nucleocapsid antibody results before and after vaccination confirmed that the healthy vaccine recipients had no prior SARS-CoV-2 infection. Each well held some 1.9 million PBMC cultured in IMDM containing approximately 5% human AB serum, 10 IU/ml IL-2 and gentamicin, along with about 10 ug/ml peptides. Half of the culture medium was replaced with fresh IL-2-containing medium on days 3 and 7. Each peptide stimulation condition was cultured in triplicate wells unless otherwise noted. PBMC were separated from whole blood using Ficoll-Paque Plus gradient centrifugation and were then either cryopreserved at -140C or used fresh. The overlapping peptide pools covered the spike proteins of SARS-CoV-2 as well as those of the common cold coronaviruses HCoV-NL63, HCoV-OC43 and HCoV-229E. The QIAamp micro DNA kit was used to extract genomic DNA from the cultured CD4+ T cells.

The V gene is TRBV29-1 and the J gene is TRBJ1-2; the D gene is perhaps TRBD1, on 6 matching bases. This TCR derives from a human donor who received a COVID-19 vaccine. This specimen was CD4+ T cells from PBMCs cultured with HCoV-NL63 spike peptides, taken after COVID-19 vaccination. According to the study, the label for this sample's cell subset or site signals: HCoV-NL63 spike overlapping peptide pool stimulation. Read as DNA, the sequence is TGCAGCGTTGCTTTGACAGGAACAAACTATGGCTACACCTTC. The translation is CSVALTGTNYGYTF.